This T cell receptor (beta chain) was recovered during a study of cytomegalovirus exposure and HLA in healthy donors. Findings and caveats of the study: Other equally common chains were less clonally expanded than HLA-associated TCR beta chains, a later analysis showed. The dataset shows that most TCR sequences were rare, while some public TCRs occurred in many donors.

This clone showed up just a few times. Its antigen is unidentified. A multiplex PCR was run with 60 Vbeta primers and 13 Jbeta primers. Here immunoSEQ multiplex PCR was the method, and the copy in TCRdb shows in-frame clones only, minus some. The table lists approximately 200,000 clones, over 65% of them singletons. Germline V gene lookup returns CDR1 MNHEY and CDR2 SVGAGI. CDR3 length: 13 residues. V gave up 4 bases and J gave up 4 bases; unmatched junction bases: 3. This chain joins TRBV6-5 and TRBJ1-1, with 7 bases matching TRBD1. The sequence was obtained from a human donor in good health. Sequenced sample: PBMCs. The DNA for the CDR3 is TGTGCCAGCAGTTTAACAGGGGCCACTGAAGCTTTCTTT. Translating gives CASSLTGATEAFF.